These 27 T cell receptor beta chains originate from one sample sequenced in a study of chemoradiotherapy in HPV16-positive cancers. Clones were read by immunoSEQ multiplex PCR, and TCRdb kept only the in-frame ones, dropping some. The repertoire holds 19,000 or so clones, with 90% as singletons. The sample consisted of blood, taken from a patient who underwent chemoradiotherapy. The receptors derive from a human donor with HPV-associated anogenital cancer.

The J gene is TRBJ2-7, the V gene TRBV11-2; 15 positions agree with TRBD2. The V gene's germline CDR1 is SGHAT and CDR2 FQNNGV. Unmatched junction bases numbered 7, after V lost 5 bases and J lost 2 bases. The CDR3 length is 17 residues. The CDR3 nucleotides read TGTGCCAGCAGCCCTGGACTAGCGGGGGGGCCTACCTACGAGCAGTACGTC. Translating it yields CASSPGLAGGPTYEQYV.

This chain uses TRBV29-1 with TRBJ1-3; unclear D gene. Germline V gives CDR1 SQVTM, CDR2 ANQGSEA. Trimming took off 1 base at V and 2 bases at J, with 12 bases between the two ends. The CDR3 covers 15 residues. The CDR3 is CSVEVPFGAGNTIYF. The CDR3 DNA reads as TGCAGCGTTGAAGTCCCCTTTGGGGCTGGAAACACCATATATTTT.

The chain is built from TRBV7-6 and TRBJ1-1, with 7 bases matching TRBD1. The CDR3 runs 14 residues. Germline lookup yields CDR1 SGHVS and CDR2 FNYEAQ. Losses at the gene ends were 1 base for V and 1 base for J; bases not matched to a gene: 0. CDR3 coding DNA: TGTGCCAGCAGCTTAGGACAGGGGAACACTGAAGCTTTCTTT. It encodes CASSLGQGNTEAFF.

The DNA of the CDR3 is TGCGCCAGCAGCTTGGCCCTGGGATCTAACACTGAAGCTTTCTTT. It translates to CASSLALGSNTEAFF. The chain recombines TRBV5-1 with TRBJ1-1; D not resolved. The CDR3 sequence is 15 residues long. Germline V gives CDR1 SGHRS, CDR2 YFSETQ. Trimming took 0 bases from V and 2 from J, leaving 11 bases between them.

The chain joins TRBV10-3 to TRBJ1-2, with 8 bases lining up with TRBD1. This CDR3 is 17 amino acids long. Trimming at V came to 0 bases and at J to 0 bases, leaving 6 bases not matched to a gene. Germline CDR1 is ENHRY and CDR2 is SYGVKD. In nucleotides, the CDR3 is TGTGCCATCAGTGAGTCGACAGGGGTATCGGCTAACTATGGCTACACCTTC. Protein: CAISESTGVSANYGYTF.

The chain joins TRBV15 to TRBJ2-1; a weak D match, TRBD2 (5 bases). This CDR3 region has 15 residues. Trimming left V 3 bases short and J 6 bases short, with 15 bases between. CDR1 and CDR2 (germline): LNHNV, YYDKDF (reference sequence). In nucleotides, the CDR3 is TGTGCCACCAGCAGCCGAACGGGAAATCTCAATGAGCAGTTCTTC. Translating it yields CATSSRTGNLNEQFF.

The chain joins TRBV10-2 to TRBJ2-7; 8 positions agree with TRBD1. The CDR3 is 12 residues long. V gave up 5 bases and J gave up 7 bases; unmatched junction bases: 4. Germline V gene data show CDR1 as WSHSY and CDR2 as SAAADI. Here the CDR3 DNA reads TGCGCCAGCAGTCAGGGGGCGCGTGAGCAGTACGTC. This translates into CASSQGAREQYV.

The chain employs TRBV10-3 and TRBJ1-1, with D hard to call. With 2 bases removed from V and 11 bases from J, the gap between germline ends came to 15 bases. Germline assignment: CDR1 ENHRY and CDR2 SYGVKD. The CDR3 length is 13 residues. The CDR3 loop is CAISESTGIDAFF. DNA of the CDR3: TGTGCCATCAGTGAGAGTACGGGAATCGACGCTTTCTTT.

V is TRBV6-6 and J is TRBJ2-6, with a possible D match to TRBD2 (5 bases). CDR3 size: 14 residues. Trimming removed 7 bases at V and 0 bases at J, with 7 bases between. Per germline, CDR1 MNHNY and CDR2 SVGAGI (reference sequence). CDR3 sequence reads: CASTGLSGANVLTF. The CDR3 nucleotides read TGTGCCAGCACAGGACTCTCTGGGGCCAACGTCCTGACTTTC.

This sequence joins TRBV18 and TRBJ2-3, with a tentative D call TRBD2 (5 bases). V was trimmed by 3 bases and J by 0 bases, leaving 10 bases between them. The CDR3 is 15 residues long. In germline, CDR1 is KGHSH, CDR2 LQKENI. The CDR3 protein is CASSPGRGSTDTQYF. In nucleotides, the CDR3 is TGTGCCAGCTCACCGGGTCGGGGAAGCACAGATACGCAGTATTTT.

V is TRBV5-6 and J is TRBJ2-3; 11 bases line up with TRBD1. This CDR3 spans 15 amino acids. V lost 4 bases, J lost 5 bases, and 6 bases stayed unmatched. CDR1 is SGHDT, CDR2 YYEEEE, per germline. The CDR3 sequence: CASSRDRGSVDTQYF. The CDR3 bases are TGTGCCAGCAGCCGGGACAGGGGGTCGGTAGATACGCAGTATTTT.

This clone is large (0.1 to 1%) by share. The rearrangement links TRBV10-3 to TRBJ2-2, with a possible D match to TRBD1 (5 bases). There are 16 residues in the CDR3. The germline V gene encodes CDR1 ENHRY and CDR2 SYGVKD. Trimming removed 3 bases from V and 0 bases from J, with 11 bases in between. DNA for the CDR3: TGTGCCATCAGTGACGTCCAGGGCCCGAACACCGGGGAGCTGTTTTTT. This gives the protein CAISDVQGPNTGELFF.

This clone appeared a single time. The chain couples TRBV27 to TRBJ1-6; D is perhaps TRBD1 (5 bases). The CDR3 is made up of 15 amino acids. Trimming removed 7 bases from V and 8 bases from J, with 18 bases in between. From germline, CDR1 is MNHEY and CDR2 SMNVEV (reference sequence). CDR3 sequence reads: CASTSSWGGHSPLHF. The CDR3 DNA reads TGTGCCAGCACCAGCTCATGGGGGGGTCATTCACCCCTCCACTTT.

The chain couples TRBV5-1 to TRBJ1-1; D is uncertain. Trimming pared 2 bases from V and 1 base from J, leaving 12 bases between. The CDR3 length is 15 residues. Looked up from germline, CDR1 is SGHRS and CDR2 is YFSETQ. CDR3 bases: TGCGCCAGCAGCTTAAGGCAGGTAGAGAACACTGAAGCTTTCTTT. Its protein product is CASSLRQVENTEAFF.

This chain connects TRBV5-1 to TRBJ1-1; D may be TRBD1 (5 bases). Germline V lookup: CDR1 SGHRS, CDR2 YFSETQ. V was cut by 5 bases and J by 3 bases, with 11 bases left in between. The CDR3 is made up of 13 amino acids. CDR3: CASRDTGYTEAFF. The CDR3 DNA reads TGCGCCAGCAGGGACACCGGGTACACTGAAGCTTTCTTT.

This clone was recorded once. V and J are TRBV30 and TRBJ1-1; D is ambiguous. Germline CDR1 GTSNPN, CDR2 SVGIG (reference sequence). V lost 3 bases to trimming and J lost 3 bases, with 11 bases between them. The CDR3 extends over 13 amino acids. The CDR3 loop reads CAWSLGRDTEAFF. The CDR3 coding sequence is TGTGCCTGGAGCTTGGGTAGGGACACTGAAGCTTTCTTT.

This clone was observed a few times. The V call is TRBV6-5, the J call TRBJ2-7; D remains unclear. The CDR3 spans 14 residues. Germline-derived CDR1 and CDR2 are MNHEY and SVGAGI. Between the trimmed V and J ends, which lost 0 bases and 2 bases, there was a span of 8 bases. The CDR3 loop is CASSYSTYTYEQYF. The CDR3 nucleotides read TGTGCCAGCAGTTACTCCACTTATACCTACGAGCAGTACTTC.

The chain couples TRBV10-3 to TRBJ2-3; 8 positions match TRBD2. The germline V gene has CDR1 ENHRY and CDR2 SYGVKD. J gave up 2 bases and V 4 bases, and 2 bases lay outside the gene matches. The CDR3 has 14 amino acids. CDR3 DNA sequence: TGTGCCATCAGTGGTAGCGGGGCCACAGATACGCAGTATTTT. Its translation is CAISGSGATDTQYF.

The chain couples TRBV28 to TRBJ1-1; D gene ambiguous. The germline CDR1 and CDR2 sequences are MDHEN and SYDVKM. The CDR3 consists of 12 residues. Trimming stripped 5 bases from V and 8 bases from J, with 12 bases between. The CDR3 DNA is TGTGCCAGCAGTACCCCCCTGGCAGAAGCTTTCTTT. This gives the protein CASSTPLAEAFF.

This clone has just a few counts. Other DNA variants within this sample encode the same CDR3. The chain carries TRBV27 and TRBJ2-3; D not certain. V was cut by 0 bases and J by 2 bases, with 6 bases left in between. The CDR3 runs to 14 residues. CDR1 is MNHEY, CDR2 SMNVEV, per germline (reference sequence). As DNA, the CDR3 is TGTGCCAGCAGTTTATCCCCCCTCACAGATACGCAGTATTTT. Translation gives CASSLSPLTDTQYF.

This chain uses TRBV2 with TRBJ2-5, with a tentative D call TRBD1 (6 bases). The CDR3 is made up of 14 amino acids. V was trimmed by 4 bases and J by 5 bases, leaving 14 bases between them. Germline assignment: CDR1 SNHLY and CDR2 FYNNEI. The CDR3 DNA reads TGTGCCAGCAGTGCGTTCAGGGGCGAGGAGACCCAGTACTTC. This sequence encodes CASSAFRGEETQYF.

The chain employs TRBV7-2 and TRBJ2-3, with D perhaps matching TRBD2 (5 bases). This CDR3 has 14 amino acids. CDR1 and CDR2 from the germline V gene are SGHTA and FQGNSA. V lost 2 bases and J 4 bases, leaving 10 bases between the germline ends. The CDR3 DNA is TGTGCCAGCAGCTTAAACGGAGGTCCAGATACGCAGTATTTT. Translated: CASSLNGGPDTQYF.

The chain recombines TRBV5-1 with TRBJ2-7; the match to TRBD2 covers 8 bases. The CDR3 contains 15 residues. Germline V gives CDR1 SGHRS, CDR2 YFSETQ. Trimming took 2 bases from V and 2 from J; bases not matched to a gene: 6. The CDR3 loop reads CASSFSGGGTYEQYF. The CDR3 nucleotides read TGCGCCAGCAGCTTCAGCGGGGGAGGGACCTACGAGCAGTACTTC. Variable domain in full (rest from reference TRBV5-1 and TRBJ2-7): KAGVTQTPRYLIKTRGQQVTLSCSPISGHRSVSWYQQTPGQGLQFLFEYFSETQRNKGNFPGRFSGRQFSNSRSEMNVSTLELGDSALYLCASSFSGGGTYEQYFGPGTRLTVT.

The chain couples TRBV6-5 to TRBJ1-3; unclear D gene. Trimming pared 2 bases from V and 0 bases from J, leaving 8 bases between. This CDR3 comprises 15 residues. CDR1 MNHEY and CDR2 SVGAGI come from the germline V gene. CDR3 bases: TGTGCCAGCAGTTACCGGTGGAGCTCTGGAAACACCATATATTTT. As protein: CASSYRWSSGNTIYF.

The gene calls are TRBV6-1 and TRBJ1-3; D gene unclear. Germline CDR1 and CDR2: MNHNS and SASEGT. CDR3 length: 15 residues. Trimming left V 7 bases short and J 2 bases short, with 15 bases between. The CDR3 protein is CASTLVVEAGNTIYF. The CDR3 DNA reads as TGTGCCAGCACCCTCGTGGTGGAGGCTGGAAACACCATATATTTT.

V gene TRBV14 combines with J gene TRBJ1-2; 7 bases fit TRBD1. V trimming: 2 bases; J trimming: 9 bases; junction bases outside the gene matches: 9. CDR1 and CDR2 (germline): SGHDN, FVKESK. The CDR3 consists of 14 residues. CDR3 residues: CASSQTRQGTSYTF. The CDR3 coding sequence is TGTGCCAGCAGCCAAACTAGACAGGGTACGAGCTACACCTTC.

V usage is TRBV7-9 and J usage is TRBJ2-5; D tentatively reads TRBD1 or TRBD2 (5 bases each). CDR1 is SEHNR, CDR2 FQNEAQ, per germline (reference sequence). The CDR3 has 16 residues. V was shortened by 3 bases and J by 4 bases, with 18 bases between the two germline ends. The CDR3 coding sequence is TGTGCCAGCAGCTTCGCTCGACAAACAGGAGGAGAGACCCAGTACTTC. Residues: CASSFARQTGGETQYF.